The present entry profiles one T cell receptor (beta chain) with its context. Antigen unknown. The CDR3 extends over 12 amino acids. V was trimmed by 2 bases and J by 10 bases, leaving 9 bases between them. Assay used: immunoSEQ multiplex PCR; TCRdb lists only in-frame clones, some missing. The profile covers about 190,000 clones, with approximately 92% appearing a single time and roughly 1.4% taken by the ten largest. The data were taken from a study of T cell responses to AZD1222 COVID-19 vaccine. Study-wide points: Among those given AZD1222, only five or six were seropositive at baseline.

The rearrangement links TRBV12-3 or TRBV12-4 to TRBJ1-3, with no clear D. The receptor was derived from an adult in good health. Sequencing was performed on peripheral blood, taken on day 0 of AZD1222 vaccination. This CDR3 is CASSLSRRTIYF. CDR3 coding DNA: TGTGCCAGCAGTTTAAGCAGGAGGACCATATATTTT.